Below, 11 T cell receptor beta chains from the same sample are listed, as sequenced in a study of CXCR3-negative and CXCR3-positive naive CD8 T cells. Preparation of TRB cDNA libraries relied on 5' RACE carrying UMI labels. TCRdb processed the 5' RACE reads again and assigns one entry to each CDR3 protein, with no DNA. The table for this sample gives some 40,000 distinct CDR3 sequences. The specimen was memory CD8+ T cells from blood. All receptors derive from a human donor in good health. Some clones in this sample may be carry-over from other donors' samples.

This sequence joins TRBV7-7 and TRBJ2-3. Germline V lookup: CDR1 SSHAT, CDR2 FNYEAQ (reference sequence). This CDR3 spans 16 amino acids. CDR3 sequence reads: CARSLGIGDYTDTQYF.

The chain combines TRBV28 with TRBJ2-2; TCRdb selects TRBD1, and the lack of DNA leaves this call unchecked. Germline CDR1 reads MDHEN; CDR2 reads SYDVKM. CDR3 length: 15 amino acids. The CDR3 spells CASTSSGAVTGELFF.

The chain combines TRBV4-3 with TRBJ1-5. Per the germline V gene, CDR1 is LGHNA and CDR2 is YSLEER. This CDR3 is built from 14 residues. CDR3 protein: CASSQERGPQPQHF.

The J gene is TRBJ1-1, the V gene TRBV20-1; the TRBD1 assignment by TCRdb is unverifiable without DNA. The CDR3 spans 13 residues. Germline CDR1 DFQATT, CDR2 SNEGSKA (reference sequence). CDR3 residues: CSASTGANTEAFF.

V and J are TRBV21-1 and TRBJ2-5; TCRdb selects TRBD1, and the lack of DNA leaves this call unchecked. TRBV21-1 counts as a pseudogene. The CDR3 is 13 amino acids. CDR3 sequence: CASRPWGQETQYF.

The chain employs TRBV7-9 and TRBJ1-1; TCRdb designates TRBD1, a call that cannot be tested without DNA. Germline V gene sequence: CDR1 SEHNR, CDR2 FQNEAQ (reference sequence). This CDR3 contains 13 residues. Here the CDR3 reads CASSTTGEDEAFF.

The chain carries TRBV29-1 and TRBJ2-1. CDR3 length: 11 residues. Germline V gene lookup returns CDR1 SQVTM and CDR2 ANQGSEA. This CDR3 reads CSVEEYPEQFF.

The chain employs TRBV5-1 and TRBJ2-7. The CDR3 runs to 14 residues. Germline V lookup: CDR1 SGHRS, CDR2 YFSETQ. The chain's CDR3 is CASSLRRGYYEQYF.

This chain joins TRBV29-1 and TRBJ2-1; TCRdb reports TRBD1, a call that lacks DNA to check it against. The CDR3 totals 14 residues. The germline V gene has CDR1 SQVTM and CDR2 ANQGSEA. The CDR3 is CSVDPPGSYNEQFF.

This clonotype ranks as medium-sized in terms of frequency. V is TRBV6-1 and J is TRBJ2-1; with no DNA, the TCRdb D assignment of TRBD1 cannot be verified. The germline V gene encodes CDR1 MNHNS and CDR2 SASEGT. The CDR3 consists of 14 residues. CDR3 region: CASPRDPSYNEQFF.

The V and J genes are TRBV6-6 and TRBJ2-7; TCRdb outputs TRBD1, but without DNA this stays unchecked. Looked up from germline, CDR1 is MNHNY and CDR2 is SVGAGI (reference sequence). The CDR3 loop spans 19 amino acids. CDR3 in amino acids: CASSIMASVRDGGGYEQYF.